These 28 T cell receptor beta chains came from one sample sequenced in a study of OX40 agonist ivuxolimab in advanced cancers. The receptor library was made with the immunoSEQ multiplex PCR assay. The source is immuneACCESS, and TCRdb retained only in-frame sequences with V and J called. Part of the clones is not carried over; for the studies checked, unresolved V genes explain less than half of this, and the remainder is unexplained. This sample lists some 83,000 clones; roughly nine tenths were detected once. The ten largest make up approximately 0.76% of the sample. The specimen comprised CD4+ or CD8+ T cells sorted from blood, sampled in a trial of the OX40 agonist ivuxolimab. These receptors all stem from an adult with an advanced solid tumor such as melanoma, head and neck, liver or kidney cancer.

The J gene is TRBJ1-5, the V gene TRBV19; perhaps TRBD1 as D (5 bases). Germline V lookup: CDR1 LNHDA, CDR2 SQIVND (reference sequence). The CDR3 is made up of 15 amino acids. Trimming removed 6 bases from V and 2 bases from J, with 14 bases in between. This chain's CDR3 is CASSESGRGNQPQHF. In nucleotides, the CDR3 is TGTGCCAGTAGCGAGTCGGGACGCGGCAATCAGCCCCAGCATTTT.

This clone has only one observation. J is TRBJ1-2 and V is TRBV7-2, with D perhaps TRBD1 (6 bases). This CDR3 region has 14 residues. Per the germline V gene, CDR1 is SGHTA and CDR2 is FQGNSA. Trimming took off 5 bases at V and 4 bases at J, with 14 bases between the two ends. The CDR3 nucleotides are TGTGCCAGCAGCAAGGACAGAAACCTCTATGGCTACACCTTC. Protein: CASSKDRNLYGYTF. The full variable domain, in which reference TRBV7-2 and TRBJ1-2 provide the parts outside the CDR3, is GAGVSQSPSNKVTEKGKDVELRCDPISGHTALYWYRQSLGQGLEFLIYFQGNSAPDKSGLPSDRFSAERTGGSVSTLTIQRTQQEDSAVYLCASSKDRNLYGYTFGSGTRLTVV.

V is TRBV7-8 and J is TRBJ2-7; 7 nucleotides agree with TRBD1. This CDR3 contains 14 residues. After removal of 5 bases from V and 1 base from J, the junction contained 5 bases not matched to a gene. In germline, CDR1 is SGHVS, CDR2 FQNEAQ. The CDR3 region is CASSPRDSSYEQYF. DNA for the CDR3: TGTGCCAGCAGCCCCAGGGACAGTTCCTACGAGCAGTACTTC.

This clone was detected only once. The gene calls are TRBV6-1 and TRBJ2-1; 10 positions agree with TRBD1. Germline V gene data show CDR1 as MNHNS and CDR2 as SASEGT. Losses at the gene ends were 4 bases for V and 5 bases for J; bases not matched to a gene: 8. The CDR3 is 16 amino acids. CDR3 sequence reads: CASSAVFGTGDNEQFF. The CDR3 nucleotides read TGTGCCAGCAGTGCCGTCTTCGGGACAGGGGACAATGAGCAGTTCTTC.

This chain joins TRBV27 and TRBJ2-2; 11 bases align to TRBD2. This CDR3 region has 18 residues. CDR1 is MNHEY, CDR2 SMNVEV, per germline (reference sequence). After removal of 5 bases from V and 1 base from J, the junction contained 9 bases not matched to a gene. CDR3 sequence: CASSHTLAGAMNTGELFF. The CDR3 DNA reads as TGTGCCAGCAGTCACACACTAGCGGGAGCTATGAACACCGGGGAGCTGTTTTTT.

This clone was observed once. This chain connects TRBV6-5 to TRBJ1-2; D possibly corresponds to TRBD1 (5 bases). There are 14 residues in the CDR3. Per the germline V gene, CDR1 is MNHEY and CDR2 is SVGAGI. V was trimmed by 6 bases and J by 4 bases, leaving 15 bases between them. CDR3 in DNA: TGTGCCAGCAGCCCCGGGGACCTTAGCTATGGCTACACCTTC. Protein product: CASSPGDLSYGYTF.

V and J are TRBV27 and TRBJ2-5; 12 bases line up with TRBD1. The ends lost 4 bases at V and 5 bases at J; junction bases unmatched: 8. The length of the CDR3 is 16 residues. Per the germline V gene, CDR1 is MNHEY and CDR2 is SMNVEV (reference sequence). The CDR3 loop is CASSSGTGGFRETQYF. The CDR3 DNA reads TGTGCCAGCAGTTCCGGGACAGGGGGCTTTCGTGAGACCCAGTACTTC.

This clone was detected only a few times. The J gene is TRBJ2-5, the V gene TRBV7-2; possibly TRBD1 for D (6 bases). This CDR3 contains 16 residues. Trimming took off 2 bases at V and 1 base at J, with 14 bases between the two ends. Germline loops: CDR1 SGHTA, CDR2 FQGNSA. CDR3 in DNA: TGTGCCAGCAGCTTACGACATTCGACAGGCCAAGAGACCCAGTACTTC. Its protein is CASSLRHSTGQETQYF.

The chain links TRBV10-3 to TRBJ1-1; a possible D gene is TRBD1 (5 bases). The CDR3 length is 14 residues. CDR1 is ENHRY, CDR2 SYGVKD, per germline. V lost 5 bases and J 1 base, leaving 11 bases between the germline ends. The CDR3 is CAISPGTRNTEAFF. CDR3 nucleotide sequence: TGTGCCATCAGTCCTGGGACGCGGAACACTGAAGCTTTCTTT.

The rearrangement joins TRBV5-1 to TRBJ2-7, with D maybe TRBD2 (5 bases). The CDR3 is 15 amino acids. Germline V CDR1 and CDR2: SGHRS, YFSETQ. V gave up 2 bases and J gave up 2 bases, with 14 bases separating them. The CDR3 loop is CASSLPGGPTYEQYF. As DNA, the CDR3 is TGCGCCAGCAGCTTACCCGGCGGGCCAACCTACGAGCAGTACTTC.

The chain is built from TRBV5-8 and TRBJ2-6; possibly TRBD1 for D (6 bases). Trimming left V 0 bases short and J 4 bases short, with 8 bases between. This CDR3 comprises 15 residues. Germline V gives CDR1 SGHTS, CDR2 YDEGEE. CDR3 coding DNA: TGTGCCAGCAGCTTGGCAGGGGCAGGGGCCAACGTCCTGACTTTC. Translation gives CASSLAGAGANVLTF.

There are a few counts of this clone. V is TRBV9 and J is TRBJ2-7; D might be TRBD2 (5 bases). V was cut by 0 bases and J by 3 bases, with 7 bases left in between. The CDR3 has 13 amino acids. From germline, CDR1 is SGDLS and CDR2 YYNGEE. Written as DNA, the CDR3 is TGTGCCAGCAGCGTAGCGGGAAGCTACGAGCAGTACTTC. As protein: CASSVAGSYEQYF.

This chain links TRBV7-2 with TRBJ2-5, with 9 nucleotides matching TRBD2. CDR1 and CDR2 (germline): SGHTA, FQGNSA. The trim removed 8 bases at V and 4 bases at J, leaving 5 bases unmatched. CDR3 length equals 13 residues. Written as DNA, the CDR3 is TGTGCCAGCGTAGCGGGGGTCCGAGAGACCCAGTACTTC. Residues: CASVAGVRETQYF.

The chain's CDR3 is CASSLGGGRETQYF. CDR3 coding DNA: TGCGCCAGCAGCTTGGGAGGAGGGAGAGAGACCCAGTACTTC. This chain connects TRBV5-1 to TRBJ2-5; the D gene is possibly TRBD2 (6 bases). This CDR3 comprises 14 residues. The V gene lost 0 bases and the J gene lost 4 bases, with 10 bases spanning the gap. Germline V gene sequence: CDR1 SGHRS, CDR2 YFSETQ.

The chain joins TRBV6-4 to TRBJ1-2; 7 bases map to TRBD1. The trim removed 10 bases at V and 1 base at J, leaving 3 bases unmatched. In germline, CDR1 is MRHNA, CDR2 SNTAGT. CDR3 length: 12 amino acids. CDR3 in amino acids: CATTGVNYGYTF. CDR3 DNA: TGTGCCACCACAGGGGTTAACTATGGCTACACCTTC.

The chain combines TRBV28 with TRBJ1-5, with a weak D call TRBD1 (6 bases). The germline CDR1 and CDR2 sequences are MDHEN and SYDVKM. Trimming left V 6 bases short and J 2 bases short, with 26 bases between. The CDR3 consists of 19 residues. CDR3 protein: CASSPAFEGGVSGNQPQHF. The CDR3 nucleotides are TGTGCCAGCAGCCCCGCATTCGAGGGGGGGGTAAGTGGCAATCAGCCCCAGCATTTT.

This rearrangement joins TRBV30 to TRBJ1-1, with D possibly TRBD1 on 6 matching bases. The germline V gene encodes CDR1 GTSNPN and CDR2 SVGIG (reference sequence). The CDR3 spans 13 residues. The V gene lost 2 bases and the J gene lost 11 bases, with 18 bases spanning the gap. In nucleotides, the CDR3 is TGTGCCTGGAGTACAGGGAAGTATGAGACGGCTTTCTTT. This gives the protein CAWSTGKYETAFF.

The chain is built from TRBV6-1 and TRBJ2-1; TRBD2 matches 8 bases. After removal of 4 bases from V and 8 bases from J, the junction contained 7 bases not matched to a gene. The germline gives CDR1 MNHNS, CDR2 SASEGT. CDR3 length: 14 residues. The CDR3 spells CASSVKTGGHEQFF. The CDR3 DNA reads as TGTGCCAGCAGTGTAAAAACGGGGGGGCATGAGCAGTTCTTC.

This chain links TRBV5-1 with TRBJ1-1; D unresolved. The CDR3 is made up of 12 amino acids. Germline V gives CDR1 SGHRS, CDR2 YFSETQ. The V gene lost 5 bases and the J gene lost 1 base, with 6 bases spanning the gap. The CDR3 loop reads CASRNENTEAFF. CDR3 nucleotide sequence: TGCGCCAGCAGGAATGAGAACACTGAAGCTTTCTTT.

This chain connects TRBV11-1 to TRBJ2-2, with 14 bases that match TRBD2. The CDR3 extends over 15 amino acids. The germline V gene encodes CDR1 SGHAT and CDR2 FQDESV (reference sequence). After removal of 4 bases from V and 7 bases from J, the junction contained 2 bases not matched to a gene. The CDR3 nucleotides read TGTGCCAGCAGCTGGGGACTAGCGGGGGTCGGGGAGCTGTTTTTT. Translation gives CASSWGLAGVGELFF.

This clone was recorded only once. The chain combines TRBV5-8 with TRBJ2-5; 9 bases are shared with TRBD1. The J call is uncertain, as TRBJ2-7 better fits the DNA end. This CDR3 is built from 13 residues. CDR1 and CDR2 from the germline V gene are SGHTS and YDEGEE. The DNA for the CDR3 is TGTGCCAGCAGCCGCCGGGACAGGGTCGAGCAGTACTTC. It encodes CASSRRDRVEQYF.

The rearrangement joins TRBV9 to TRBJ2-1, with 14 bases that match TRBD2. J gave up 7 bases and V 0 bases, and 9 bases lay outside the gene matches. Germline loops: CDR1 SGDLS, CDR2 YYNGEE. CDR3 length equals 18 residues. The CDR3 DNA sequence: TGTGCCAGCAGCGTAGCTACCATGGGGACTAGCGGGAGTAATGAGCAGTTCTTC. Translating gives CASSVATMGTSGSNEQFF.

This clone was recorded once. V is TRBV11-3 and J is TRBJ2-1; TRBD2 might be the D (6 bases). The CDR3 runs to 10 residues. Trimming took 10 bases from V and 9 from J, leaving 10 bases between them. The germline V gene encodes CDR1 SGHNT and CDR2 YENEEA. CDR3 residues: CATWRGEQFF. The CDR3, as DNA: TGTGCCACCTGGCGGGGTGAGCAGTTCTTC.

Worth noting for this clone: A junction boundary mismatches the germline segment, possibly from a read error. The rearrangement uses TRBV7-7 and TRBJ2-7; 8 bases are a match to TRBD2. CDR3 size: 17 residues. Germline V gene lookup returns CDR1 SSHAT and CDR2 FNYEAQ (reference sequence). The CDR3 spells CASRLSGGDTSSYEQYF. Here the CDR3 DNA reads TGTGCTAGCAGGTTATCGGGGGGGGACACGAGCTCCTACGAGCAGTACTTC.

This clone was recorded once. In DNA, the CDR3 is TGTGCCAGCAGCATACTAGCGATCCCCTACAATGAGCAGTTCTTC. Amino acids: CASSILAIPYNEQFF. The chain carries TRBV5-4 and TRBJ2-1; TRBD2 agrees at 7 bases. From germline, CDR1 is SGHNT and CDR2 YYREEE (reference sequence). This CDR3 is built from 15 residues. Trimming cost V 4 bases and J 2 bases; bases outside gene matches: 6.

J is TRBJ1-5 and V is TRBV10-3, with a tentative D call TRBD1 (5 bases). From germline, CDR1 is ENHRY and CDR2 SYGVKD. Trimming removed 0 bases from V and 8 bases from J, with 11 bases in between. CDR3 size: 14 residues. CDR3 sequence (DNA): TGTGCCATCAGTGAGTCGGGCCCCAGGGAGCCCCAGCATTTT. As protein: CAISESGPREPQHF.

The chain uses TRBV5-3 and TRBJ1-5; 7 bases align to TRBD1. TRBV5-3 is an open reading frame whose function is uncertain. This CDR3 spans 15 amino acids. V lost 4 bases to trimming and J lost 5 bases; unmatched junction nucleotides: 9. In DNA, the CDR3 is TGTGCCAGAAGCCACGACAGGGTATTTGATCAGCCCCAGCATTTT. It yields the protein CARSHDRVFDQPQHF.

The J gene is TRBJ1-2, the V gene TRBV28; a weak D match, TRBD1 (5 bases). Trimming removed 3 bases at V and 7 bases at J, with 12 bases between. The CDR3 loop spans 13 amino acids. From germline, CDR1 is MDHEN and CDR2 SYDVKM. The CDR3, as DNA: TGTGCCAGCAGTTTCCAGGCGGGGCTTGGCTACACCTTC. Translating it yields CASSFQAGLGYTF.